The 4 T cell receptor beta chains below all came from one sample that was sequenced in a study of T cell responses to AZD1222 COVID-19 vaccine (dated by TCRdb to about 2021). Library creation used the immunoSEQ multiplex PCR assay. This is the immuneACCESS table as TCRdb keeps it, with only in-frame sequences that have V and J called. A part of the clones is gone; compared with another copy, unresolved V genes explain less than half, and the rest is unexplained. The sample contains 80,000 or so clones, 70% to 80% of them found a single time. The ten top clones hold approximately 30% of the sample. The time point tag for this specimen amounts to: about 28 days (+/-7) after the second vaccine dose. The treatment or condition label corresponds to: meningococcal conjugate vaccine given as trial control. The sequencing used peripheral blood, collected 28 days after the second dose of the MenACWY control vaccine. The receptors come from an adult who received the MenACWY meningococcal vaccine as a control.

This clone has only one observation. The CDR3 sequence: CASSPDGTRLAKNIQYF. The CDR3 region has the DNA TGTGCCAGTAGTCCTGACGGGACACGTCTTGCCAAAAACATTCAGTACTTC. The chain couples TRBV19 to TRBJ2-4, with a weak D call TRBD1 (6 bases). The CDR3 consists of 17 residues. The germline V and J ends were trimmed by 5 bases and 1 base, with 18 bases remaining between them. Germline V gene sequence: CDR1 LNHDA, CDR2 SQIVND (reference sequence).

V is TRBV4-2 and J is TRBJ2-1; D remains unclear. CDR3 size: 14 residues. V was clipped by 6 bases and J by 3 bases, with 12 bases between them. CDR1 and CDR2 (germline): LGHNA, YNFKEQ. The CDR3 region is CASRSDLLYNEQFF. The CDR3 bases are TGTGCCAGCAGATCGGATCTACTCTACAATGAGCAGTTCTTC.

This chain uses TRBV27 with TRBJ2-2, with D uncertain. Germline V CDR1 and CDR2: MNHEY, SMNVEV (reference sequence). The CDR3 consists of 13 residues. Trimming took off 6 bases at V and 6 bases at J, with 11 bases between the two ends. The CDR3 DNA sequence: TGTGCCAGCAGCCCGCTGCAGCCCGGGGAGCTGTTTTTT. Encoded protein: CASSPLQPGELFF.

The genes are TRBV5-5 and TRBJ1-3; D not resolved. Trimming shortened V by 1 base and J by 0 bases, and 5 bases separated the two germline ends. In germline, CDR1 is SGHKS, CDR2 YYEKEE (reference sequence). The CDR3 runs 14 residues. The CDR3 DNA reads TGTGCCAGCAGCTTGCGGGCCTCTGGAAACACCATATATTTT. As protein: CASSLRASGNTIYF.